This entry lists 2 T cell receptor beta chains sequenced from one sample in a study of beta chain features in type 1 diabetes. The sequenced template was cDNA made from the entire isolated RNA. Using immunoSEQ multiplex PCR, the repertoire was profiled, and TCRdb retains in-frame clones only, with some absent. The profile shows 400,000 to 600,000 clones, approximately 28% of them singletons. Material: naive CD4+ T cells from blood. These receptors came from a man between 18 and 35 years old in good health.

V is TRBV5-1 and J is TRBJ2-1, with 8 bases matching TRBD2. J was trimmed by 6 bases and V by 6 bases; bases with no gene match: 2. CDR1 is SGHRS and CDR2 is YFSETQ in the germline V gene. The CDR3 runs 12 residues. The DNA of the CDR3 is TGCGCCAGCACGACTAGCGTCAATGAGCAGTTCTTC. It yields the protein CASTTSVNEQFF.

The chain links TRBV6-5 to TRBJ1-5, with TRBD1 identical over 7 bases. Germline assignment: CDR1 MNHEY and CDR2 SVGAGI. There are 13 residues in the CDR3. The junction had 4 bases not matched to a gene; V was cut back by 4 bases and J by 7 bases. The CDR3 is CASSSGTVQPQHF. CDR3 coding DNA: TGTGCCAGCAGTTCCGGGACAGTGCAGCCCCAGCATTTT.